These 23 T cell receptor beta chains originate from one sample sequenced in a study of blood T cell repertoires in COVID-19. The table came from immunoSEQ multiplex PCR; TCRdb's copy has only in-frame clones and leaves some out. The sample yields 130,000 to 150,000 clones, around 85% seen once. The sample consisted of peripheral blood. The origin of the receptors is a woman aged 60-75 years with COVID-19, enrolled during active disease.

This clone was counted once. The chain links TRBV9 to TRBJ1-6, with 9 bases aligning to TRBD1. CDR3 length equals 18 residues. Unmatched junction bases numbered 14, after V lost 2 bases and J lost 8 bases. In germline, CDR1 is SGDLS, CDR2 YYNGEE. CDR3 DNA: TGTGCCAGCAGCGTCAAACCTTCCCGGGACAGGGACTATTCACCCCTCCACTTT. Translating gives CASSVKPSRDRDYSPLHF.

In its sample, this clone was seen once. The chain is built from TRBV5-1 and TRBJ1-2; 9 bases line up with TRBD1. This CDR3 spans 20 amino acids. J gave up 0 bases and V 2 bases, and 17 bases lay outside the gene matches. In germline, CDR1 is SGHRS, CDR2 YFSETQ. CDR3 coding DNA: TGCGCCAGCAGCTTAACTTGGGTACGACAGGGGGAGCCCCCTAACTATGGCTACACCTTC. Translated: CASSLTWVRQGEPPNYGYTF. Full variable domain (remainder filled in from reference TRBV5-1 and TRBJ1-2): KAGVTQTPRYLIKTRGQQVTLSCSPISGHRSVSWYQQTPGQGLQFLFEYFSETQRNKGNFPGRFSGRQFSNSRSEMNVSTLELGDSALYLCASSLTWVRQGEPPNYGYTFGSGTRLTVV.

This CDR3 is CASSVVAGNTGELFF. In nucleotides, the CDR3 is TGTGCCAGCAGCGTAGTAGCGGGGAACACCGGGGAGCTGTTTTTT. This chain links TRBV9 with TRBJ2-2, with 7 positions matching TRBD2. The trim removed 0 bases at V and 1 base at J, leaving 0 bases unmatched. This CDR3 spans 15 amino acids. In germline, CDR1 is SGDLS, CDR2 YYNGEE.

CDR3 sequence: CASSHPGAYSGNTIYF. The CDR3 DNA reads as TGCGCCAGCAGCCACCCAGGGGCCTACTCTGGAAACACCATATATTTT. V usage is TRBV4-1 and J usage is TRBJ1-3; D is perhaps TRBD1 (6 bases). The CDR3 runs to 16 residues. Deletions cut 3 bases from V and 0 bases from J, with 12 bases between. The germline V gene encodes CDR1 MGHRA and CDR2 YSYEKL.

This clone was detected a few times. The genes are TRBV12-5 and TRBJ1-3; D is unclear. The V end lost 1 base, the J end lost 1 base, and 20 bases lay between the germline ends. Germline V gives CDR1 LGHNT, CDR2 FRNRAP. The CDR3 sequence is 19 residues long. CDR3 nucleotide sequence: TGTGCTAGTGGTTTGGCGAGGACGGGATTTCCCCCGTCTGGAAACACCATATATTTT. Its translation: CASGLARTGFPPSGNTIYF.

This chain uses TRBV7-9 with TRBJ2-7; tentatively, D is TRBD2 (6 bases). CDR1 and CDR2 (germline): SEHNR, FQNEAQ (reference sequence). The CDR3 extends over 13 amino acids. The V end was cut by 3 bases, the J end by 2 bases, with 8 bases between. The CDR3 region is CASSLAGPYEQYF. Here the CDR3 DNA reads TGTGCCAGCAGCTTGGCGGGACCCTACGAGCAGTACTTC.

This chain links TRBV3-1 (or the pseudogene TRBV3-2) with TRBJ2-1; tentative D call: TRBD1 (6 bases). V was shortened by 0 bases and J by 5 bases, with 11 bases between the two germline ends. The V gene's germline CDR1 is LGHDT and CDR2 YNNKEL (reference sequence). This CDR3 is 15 amino acids long. Here the CDR3 reads CASSQDGGRDNEQFF. In nucleotides, the CDR3 is TGTGCCAGCAGCCAAGATGGGGGCAGGGACAATGAGCAGTTCTTC.

This chain links TRBV10-3 with TRBJ1-2, with D hard to call. V shed 0 bases and J shed 0 bases, with 8 bases lying between them. CDR3 length equals 15 residues. The germline V gene has CDR1 ENHRY and CDR2 SYGVKD. The CDR3 here is CAISESGRTNYGYTF. The CDR3 DNA reads as TGTGCCATCAGTGAGTCTGGCAGAACTAACTATGGCTACACCTTC.

This clone showed up just a few times. This chain connects TRBV7-9 to TRBJ2-7, with D hard to call. CDR3 length: 12 amino acids. Trimming cost V 2 bases and J 4 bases, with 6 bases left between them. The germline CDR1 and CDR2 sequences are SEHNR and FQNEAQ (reference sequence). The CDR3 spells CASSLSRYEQYF. CDR3 DNA: TGTGCCAGCAGCTTAAGCCGATACGAGCAGTACTTC.

The gene calls are TRBV9 and TRBJ2-1, with D possibly being TRBD1 (5 bases). The CDR3 is 14 residues long. Between the trimmed V and J ends, which lost 0 bases and 3 bases, there was a span of 7 bases. Germline CDR1 is SGDLS and CDR2 is YYNGEE. The CDR3 sequence: CASSVGRVYNEQFF. DNA for the CDR3: TGTGCCAGCAGCGTAGGCAGGGTCTACAATGAGCAGTTCTTC. Full variable domain (outside the CDR3, taken from reference TRBV9 and TRBJ2-1): DSGVTQTPKHLITATGQRVTLRCSPRSGDLSVYWYQQSLDQGLQFLIQYYNGEERAKGNILERFSAQQFPDLHSELNLSSLELGDSALYFCASSVGRVYNEQFFGPGTRLTVL.

This CDR3 is CATSDNGLAGNYNEQFF. In nucleotides, the CDR3 is TGTGCCACCAGTGACAACGGACTAGCGGGGAACTACAATGAGCAGTTCTTC. The V and J genes are TRBV24-1 and TRBJ2-1; TRBD2 matches 12 bases. The CDR3 consists of 17 residues. Germline CDR1 reads KGHDR; CDR2 reads SFDVKD. The V and J ends lost 4 bases and 3 bases, in that order; junction bases with no gene match: 6.

The CDR3 loop is CASSLGQVGLYNEQFF. The CDR3 nucleotides read TGTGCCAGCAGCTTAGGCCAGGTTGGACTTTACAATGAGCAGTTCTTC. V gene TRBV7-7 combines with J gene TRBJ2-1; perhaps TRBD2 as D (5 bases). Trimming cost V 1 base and J 4 bases, with 14 bases left between them. CDR3 length: 16 residues. Germline values: CDR1 SSHAT, CDR2 FNYEAQ (reference sequence).

The chain is built from TRBV27 and TRBJ2-7; 9 bases are shared with TRBD1. Germline CDR1 reads MNHEY; CDR2 reads SMNVEV (reference sequence). The ends lost 3 bases at V and 5 bases at J; junction bases unmatched: 11. This CDR3 is 16 amino acids long. The CDR3 bases are TGTGCCAGCAGTTTGGAAAGGGGGACAGGGTTCCACGAGCAGTACTTC. Its protein product is CASSLERGTGFHEQYF.

This clone was seen once. In DNA, the CDR3 is TGTGCCAGTAGCGGGGGCAGGGGGAAGTTTTACGAGCAGTACTTC. Protein sequence: CASSGGRGKFYEQYF. The rearrangement links TRBV19 to TRBJ2-7; possibly TRBD1 for D (7 bases). V was trimmed by 6 bases and J by 4 bases, leaving 19 bases between them. The germline gives CDR1 LNHDA, CDR2 SQIVND (reference sequence). This CDR3 has 15 residues. The full variable domain, completed using reference TRBV19 and TRBJ2-7, is DGGITQSPKYLFRKEGQNVTLSCEQNLNHDAMYWYRQDPGQGLRLIYYSQIVNDFQKGDIAEGYSVSREKKESFPLTVTSAQKNPTAFYLCASSGGRGKFYEQYFGPGTRLTVT.

The rearrangement links TRBV6-4 to TRBJ1-6; 7 nucleotides line up with TRBD1. This CDR3 has 16 residues. With 8 bases clipped from V and 4 bases from J, the junction kept 11 bases outside the gene matches. CDR1 and CDR2 (germline): MRHNA, SNTAGT. DNA of the CDR3: TGTGCCAGCGGGCAGACAGGGTTAAAATATAATTCACCCCTCCACTTT. This sequence encodes CASGQTGLKYNSPLHF.

The chain joins TRBV19 to TRBJ1-2; a weak D match, TRBD1 (5 bases). Germline V lookup: CDR1 LNHDA, CDR2 SQIVND (reference sequence). The CDR3 is 12 residues long. V was pared by 3 bases and J by 11 bases, with 13 bases between. In DNA, the CDR3 is TGTGCCAGTAGTATTAGGCCCGACAGTTACACCTTC. Its translation is CASSIRPDSYTF.

The chain links TRBV9 to TRBJ1-2, with TRBD1 matching over 9 bases. J gave up 5 bases and V 0 bases, and 14 bases lay outside the gene matches. Germline V gene sequence: CDR1 SGDLS, CDR2 YYNGEE. This CDR3 comprises 18 residues. CDR3 in amino acids: CASSVGGQGNLYWYGYTF. Written as DNA, the CDR3 is TGTGCCAGCAGCGTAGGGGGACAGGGAAACTTATATTGGTATGGCTACACCTTC.

Written as DNA, the CDR3 is TGTGCCATCAGTGAGTCGGGCTTCTTGGGACAGGGGAGCGGACAGTACTTC. It is translated as CAISESGFLGQGSGQYF. V and J are TRBV10-3 and TRBJ2-7; 10 positions agree with TRBD1. The germline gives CDR1 ENHRY, CDR2 SYGVKD. The CDR3 extends over 17 amino acids. V shed 0 bases and J 10 bases; nucleotides not matched to a gene: 15.

The chain carries TRBV5-5 and TRBJ1-6; D ambiguous. This CDR3 contains 15 residues. Germline loops: CDR1 SGHKS, CDR2 YYEKEE (reference sequence). Trimming pared 6 bases from V and 0 bases from J, leaving 10 bases between. Here the CDR3 reads CASKLGSSYNSPLHF. The CDR3 DNA reads as TGTGCCAGCAAGCTGGGGAGCTCCTATAATTCACCCCTCCACTTT.

The V call is TRBV24-1, the J call TRBJ2-5; the D gene is possibly TRBD1 (6 bases). Germline V gene sequence: CDR1 KGHDR, CDR2 SFDVKD. The germline V and J ends were trimmed by 6 bases and 1 base, with 8 bases remaining between them. CDR3 length: 13 residues. The DNA of the CDR3 is TGTGCCACCAGTACAGGGAGCCAAGAGACCCAGTACTTC. Translating gives CATSTGSQETQYF.

V is TRBV4-1 and J is TRBJ2-7; TRBD1 agrees at 8 bases. In germline, CDR1 is MGHRA, CDR2 YSYEKL. The CDR3 spans 17 residues. With V trimmed by 3 bases and J by 2 bases, 12 bases remained unmatched. In DNA form, the CDR3 reads TGCGCCAGCAGCCATCCGACAGGGGATCTAACTACCTACGAGCAGTACTTC. Its translation is CASSHPTGDLTTYEQYF.

This clone has at least ten counts. The V call is TRBV20-1, the J call TRBJ2-5; 9 bases match TRBD2. This CDR3 spans 14 amino acids. V shed 3 bases and J 5 bases; nucleotides not matched to a gene: 7. Germline lookup yields CDR1 DFQATT and CDR2 SNEGSKA (reference sequence). In DNA, the CDR3 is TGCAGTGCTAGTCCGGCGGGGGGGCAGGAGACCCAGTACTTC. Translation: CSASPAGGQETQYF.

The chain employs TRBV7-3 and TRBJ2-3; 7 positions match TRBD2. The CDR3 totals 15 residues. Germline-derived CDR1 and CDR2 are SGHTA and FQGTGA. V dropped 5 bases and J dropped 0; count of bases not matched to a gene: 5. CDR3 sequence (DNA): TGTGCCAGCAGCCGCGGGGGACCTAGCACAGATACGCAGTATTTT. Its protein is CASSRGGPSTDTQYF. The complete variable domain, with remaining parts taken from reference TRBV7-3 and TRBJ2-3, reads GAGVSQTPSNKVTEKGKYVELRCDPISGHTALYWYRQSLGQGPEFLIYFQGTGAADDSGLPNDRFFAVRPEGSVSTLKIQRTERGDSAVYLCASSRGGPSTDTQYFGPGTRLTVL.